The sequence of this T cell receptor (beta chain) was determined in a study of T cells in Graves' hyperthyroidism and ophthalmopathy. This clonotype occurred many times. The TCR beta CDR3 regions underwent amplification using RNA transcripts as the source. An initial round of RT-PCR targeting the TCR CDR3 relied on the HTBI primer set. TCRdb itself ran the multiplex PCR reads through MiXCR, one entry per CDR3 protein. The top ten clones hold around 7% of a sample with about 590,000 distinct CDR3 sequences, over 12% of them seen once. Sequenced input: blood. The sequence derives from a woman aged 18-29 years with Graves' ophthalmopathy.

In nucleotides, the CDR3 is TGTGCCAGCAGTTACCGACAGGGGGACTACGAGCAGTACTTC. It codes for CASSYRQGDYEQYF. The chain employs TRBV6-5 and TRBJ2-7; 9 nucleotides match TRBD1. The V segment lost 2 bases and the J segment 3 bases; nucleotides outside the gene matches: 2. The CDR3 totals 14 residues. CDR1 MNHEY and CDR2 SVGAGI come from the germline V gene.